The entry that follows covers one T cell receptor (beta chain) sequence. The data originate from a study of blood T cell repertoires in COVID-19. Overall study context: There were acute and convalescent COVID-19 samples, and they came from the United States, Italy and Spain. Sample material is recorded as cDNA or gDNA derived from T cells, B-cell-depleted T cells, or PBMCs.

Germline CDR1 is SGHKS and CDR2 is YYEKEE (reference sequence). There are 13 residues in the CDR3. Trimming cost V 0 bases and J 4 bases, with 5 bases left between them. As originally analysed: Cell counts per sample came from amplifying reference gene primers. Repertoires were generated with immunoSEQ multiplex PCR, while TCRdb's copy carries only in-frame clones and drops some. D and trimming were read from the DNA, whereas the V and J calls and clone size are those reported in that table. Among around 120,000 clones listed, about nine tenths were seen once. The specimen sequenced was peripheral blood. The sequence derives from a woman aged 70-85 years with acute or convalescent COVID-19. This chain joins TRBV5-5 and TRBJ1-5; no firm D call. DNA for the CDR3: TGTGCCAGCAGCTTGGTCGTTAATCAGCCCCAGCATTTT. It translates to CASSLVVNQPQHF. Filled out from reference TRBV5-5 and TRBJ1-5, the complete variable domain reads DAGVTQSPTHLIKTRGQQVTLRCSPISGHKSVSWYQQVLGQGPQFIFQYYEKEERGRGNFPDRFSARQFPNYSSELNVNALLLGDSALYLCASSLVVNQPQHFGDGTRLSIL.